The present TCR beta chain was sequenced within a study of T cell responses to AZD1222 COVID-19 vaccine. Study-level background: Samples with a second dose at about 4 or about 12 weeks were pooled together.

Sequencing was performed with immunoSEQ multiplex PCR; in TCRdb, only in-frame clones are kept and a portion is missing. The data show more than 100,000 clones, with roughly 90% seen just once and approximately 10% held by the top ten. Looked up from germline, CDR1 is SNHLY and CDR2 is FYNNEI. Trimming shortened V by 3 bases and J by 2 bases, and 5 bases separated the two germline ends. CDR3 length: 12 amino acids. The input for sequencing was peripheral blood, taken on day 0 of AZD1222 vaccination. V usage is TRBV2 and J usage is TRBJ2-7; the D is unclear. This TCR came from an adult in good health. CDR3 residues: CASSDRPYEQYF. The DNA of the CDR3 is TGTGCCAGCAGTGACAGACCCTACGAGCAGTACTTC.